The T cell receptor (beta chain) under discussion was sequenced for a study of cytomegalovirus exposure and HLA in healthy donors. Regarding donors, all were healthy bone marrow donors. A word on this clone: The antigen is unknown.

General study findings and limits: HLA alleles showed associations with 16,951 TCR beta sequences in a later analysis, at a 0.05 false discovery rate. Later analysis showed most CMV-associated TCR beta chains appearing HLA-restricted. V- and J-gene trimming of TCR beta was linked (in a later analysis) to a missense DCLRE1C variant.

The ends lost 0 bases at V and 2 bases at J; junction bases unmatched: 1. This CDR3 has 16 residues. The V gene's germline CDR1 is SGHRS and CDR2 YFSETQ. The PCR used 60 Vbeta and 13 Jbeta primers. Profiled with immunoSEQ multiplex PCR; TCRdb holds only in-frame clones, not every one. The sample has approximately 80,000 clones, less than 80% seen once; the top ten hold 15%. The TCR was taken from a woman aged 40 to 49 in good health and CMV-seropositive. The sequencing input was PBMCs. This chain connects TRBV5-1 to TRBJ2-2, with 10 bases matching TRBD2. CDR3 residues: CASSLGTSGNTGELFF. Here the CDR3 DNA reads TGCGCCAGCAGCTTGGGGACTAGCGGCAACACCGGGGAGCTGTTTTTT.